One and the same sample provided the 9 T cell receptor beta chains below, sequenced in a study of shared clonotypes between healthy human individuals. Sequencing used immunoSEQ multiplex PCR; TCRdb keeps in-frame clones, though not all of them. The sample carries around 700,000 clones, around four fifths recorded once. Sequenced: memory CD4+ T cells sorted from blood. Specified subset: CD45RA-negative fraction. The receptor source for this set is a woman aged 25 to 39 in good health.

The sample holds one count of this clone. The genes are TRBV19 and TRBJ2-1, with D uncertain. Trimming shortened V by 4 bases and J by 6 bases, and 13 bases separated the two germline ends. The CDR3 runs 14 residues. CDR1 is LNHDA, CDR2 SQIVND, per germline (reference sequence). CDR3 amino acids: CASSTKTSFNEQFF. As DNA, the CDR3 is TGTGCCAGTAGTACCAAGACGAGCTTCAATGAGCAGTTCTTC.

The rearrangement uses TRBV5-1 and TRBJ2-7; 8 nucleotides match TRBD2. This CDR3 spans 13 amino acids. The germline V gene has CDR1 SGHRS and CDR2 YFSETQ. After removal of 2 bases from V and 5 bases from J, the junction contained 3 bases not matched to a gene. Written as DNA, the CDR3 is TGCGCCAGCAGCTTTACAGCGGGAGACGAGCAGTACTTC. The encoded protein is CASSFTAGDEQYF.

The V gene is TRBV7-2, the J gene TRBJ1-2; a weak D match, TRBD1 (5 bases). The germline CDR1 and CDR2 sequences are SGHTA and FQGNSA. CDR3 length equals 15 residues. Trimming took off 1 base at V and 0 bases at J, with 9 bases between the two ends. CDR3 residues: CASSLVKGPNYGYTF. CDR3 sequence (DNA): TGTGCCAGCAGCTTAGTGAAGGGACCTAACTATGGCTACACCTTC.

The rearrangement joins TRBV5-1 to TRBJ2-1; D may match TRBD1 or TRBD2 (5 bases each). CDR1 SGHRS and CDR2 YFSETQ come from the germline V gene. V shed 2 bases and J shed 2 bases, with 11 bases lying between them. CDR3 length: 15 residues. CDR3 DNA sequence: TGCGCCAGCAGCTTTTCGGGGCAGACCTACAATGAGCAGTTCTTC. It is translated as CASSFSGQTYNEQFF.

Comment on this clone: This sample includes further DNA sequences coding for the same CDR3. The gene calls are TRBV7-2 and TRBJ1-1, with 9 bases that match TRBD1. This CDR3 is built from 13 residues. The trim removed 5 bases at V and 3 bases at J, leaving 1 base unmatched. Germline V lookup: CDR1 SGHTA, CDR2 FQGNSA. For the CDR3, the DNA is TGTGCCAGCAGCAGACAGGGGGACACTGAAGCTTTCTTT. Protein: CASSRQGDTEAFF. The full variable domain, with the rest looked up from reference TRBV7-2 and TRBJ1-1, is GAGVSQSPSNKVTEKGKDVELRCDPISGHTALYWYRQSLGQGLEFLIYFQGNSAPDKSGLPSDRFSAERTGGSVSTLTIQRTQQEDSAVYLCASSRQGDTEAFFGQGTRLTVV.

The chain couples TRBV28 to TRBJ2-7; 10 bases agree with TRBD2. V was clipped by 6 bases and J by 7 bases; unmatched bases: 21. This CDR3 region has 18 residues. Germline V gene sequence: CDR1 MDHEN, CDR2 SYDVKM. CDR3 protein: CASSPPASGSHPRIEQYF. DNA of the CDR3: TGTGCCAGCAGCCCACCGGCTAGCGGGAGCCACCCAAGGATAGAGCAGTACTTC.

As to this clone: A read error may explain this, as a much larger clone is one base away. This chain joins TRBV27 and TRBJ2-2, with D unresolved. Germline V gives CDR1 MNHEY, CDR2 SMNVEV (reference sequence). Trimming removed 3 bases at V and 4 bases at J, with 3 bases between. The length of the CDR3 is 12 residues. For the CDR3, the DNA is TGTGCCAGCAGTTTGGGCACCGGGGAGCTGTTTTTT. Translation: CASSLGTGELFF.

The genes are TRBV7-8 and TRBJ2-3, with TRBD2 as a possible D gene (5 bases). Germline V CDR1 and CDR2: SGHVS, FQNEAQ. The CDR3 loop spans 13 amino acids. V lost 4 bases and J lost 4, with 9 bases in between. The CDR3 spells CASSSRESDTQYF. In DNA, the CDR3 is TGTGCCAGCAGCTCCCGGGAATCAGATACGCAGTATTTT.

The chain is built from TRBV7-6 and TRBJ1-3; D is possibly TRBD1 (6 bases). This CDR3 region has 16 residues. The germline gives CDR1 SGHVS, CDR2 FNYEAQ. The V end was cut by 4 bases, the J end by 4 bases, with 17 bases between. The CDR3 sequence: CASSSLFRGAGNTIYF. The CDR3 coding sequence is TGTGCCAGCAGCTCTTTATTCCGGGGGGCAGGAAACACCATATATTTT.